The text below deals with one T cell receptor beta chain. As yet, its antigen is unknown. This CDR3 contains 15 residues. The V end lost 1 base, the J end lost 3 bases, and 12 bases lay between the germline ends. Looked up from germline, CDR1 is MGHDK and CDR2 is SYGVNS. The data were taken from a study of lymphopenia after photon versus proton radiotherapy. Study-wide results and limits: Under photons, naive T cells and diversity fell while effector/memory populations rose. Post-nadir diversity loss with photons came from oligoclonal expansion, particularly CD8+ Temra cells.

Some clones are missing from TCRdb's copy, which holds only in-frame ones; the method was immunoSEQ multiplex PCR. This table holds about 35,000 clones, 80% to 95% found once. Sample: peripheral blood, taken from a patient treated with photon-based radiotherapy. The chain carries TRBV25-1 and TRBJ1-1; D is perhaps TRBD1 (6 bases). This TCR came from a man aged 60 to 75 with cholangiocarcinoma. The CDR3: CASSEWGGADTEAFF. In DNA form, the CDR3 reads TGTGCCAGCAGTGAATGGGGGGGCGCGGACACTGAAGCTTTCTTT.